Presented here are 10 T cell receptor beta chains from one specimen sequenced in a study of identical twins. TCRdb re-derived calls from the 5' RACE reads in MiXCR, one entry per CDR3 protein. The sample has 700,000 or so distinct CDR3 sequences, over 8.5% seen once. This sample also appeared in a second study, on yellow fever vaccine responses in identical twins.

Sequenced input: PBMCs. The receptors were sampled from a woman aged 18-29 years in good health.

This chain connects TRBV6-1 to TRBJ2-7; the match to TRBD1 covers 7 bases. The CDR3 contains 14 residues. Germline V gene lookup returns CDR1 MNHNS and CDR2 SASEGT. With V trimmed by 5 bases and J by 1 base, 5 bases remained unmatched. CDR3 DNA: TGTGCCAGCAGTCAGGGGGTTAGGTCCTACGAGCAGTACTTC. Translation: CASSQGVRSYEQYF.

The rearrangement links TRBV6-5 to TRBJ1-1; 8 bases are a match to TRBD1. This CDR3 region has 14 residues. Germline V lookup: CDR1 MNHEY, CDR2 SVGAGI. V lost 2 bases, J lost 4 bases, and 3 bases stayed unmatched. CDR3 nucleotide sequence: TGTGCCAGCAGTTACGACAGGGGACGCACTGAAGCTTTCTTT. It encodes CASSYDRGRTEAFF.

In its sample, this clonotype was seen many times. This sequence joins TRBV5-8 and TRBJ2-2, with 8 bases matching TRBD1. Germline CDR1 reads SGHTS; CDR2 reads YDEGEE. The trim removed 4 bases at V and 3 bases at J, leaving 11 bases unmatched. There are 17 residues in the CDR3. CDR3 sequence reads: CASSPDQDRVYTGELFF. CDR3 coding DNA: TGTGCCAGCAGCCCGGACCAGGACAGGGTCTACACCGGGGAGCTGTTTTTT.

This chain links TRBV6-2 or TRBV6-3 with TRBJ2-7, with unresolved D. CDR3 length: 14 amino acids. V was trimmed by 4 bases and J by 3 bases, leaving 13 bases between them. Per germline, CDR1 MNHEY and CDR2 SVGEGT. The DNA for the CDR3 is TGTGCCAGCAGTTTAACTCCCCTACACTACGAGCAGTACTTC. Its protein is CASSLTPLHYEQYF.

This clonotype was found many times. This chain uses TRBV4-2 with TRBJ2-7; tentative D call: TRBD2 (6 bases). From germline, CDR1 is LGHNA and CDR2 YNFKEQ. Trimming took off 0 bases at V and 5 bases at J, with 14 bases between the two ends. The CDR3 totals 15 residues. CDR3 region: CASSQDRLEVNEQYF. As DNA, the CDR3 is TGTGCCAGCAGCCAAGATAGACTAGAGGTCAACGAGCAGTACTTC.

This clonotype was seen ten or more times. The chain uses TRBV7-2 and TRBJ2-2, with 7 positions matching TRBD1. Germline V CDR1 and CDR2: SGHTA, FQGNSA. J lost 1 base, V lost 2 bases, and 7 bases had no gene match. This CDR3 region has 17 residues. This CDR3 reads CASSLSGWTGNTGELFF. For the CDR3, the DNA is TGTGCCAGCAGCTTAAGTGGGTGGACAGGGAACACCGGGGAGCTGTTTTTT. Full variable domain (rest looked up from reference TRBV7-2 and TRBJ2-2): GAGVSQSPSNKVTEKGKDVELRCDPISGHTALYWYRQSLGQGLEFLIYFQGNSAPDKSGLPSDRFSAERTGGSVSTLTIQRTQQEDSAVYLCASSLSGWTGNTGELFFGEGSRLTVL.

This clonotype showed up just a few times. V gene TRBV7-9 combines with J gene TRBJ2-1, with 7 nucleotides matching TRBD1. Germline V gene data show CDR1 as SEHNR and CDR2 as FQNEAQ (reference sequence). The CDR3 is made up of 13 amino acids. Trimming removed 7 bases from V and 4 bases from J; junction bases left unmatched: 4. In DNA form, the CDR3 reads TGTGCCAGCAATCTACAGGGGTACAATGAGCAGTTCTTC. Translating it yields CASNLQGYNEQFF.

Here the CDR3 DNA reads TGCAGTGCCACCACCCAAAGCGGGGTCATCACAGATACGCAGTATTTT. Translating it yields CSATTQSGVITDTQYF. The chain carries TRBV20-1 and TRBJ2-3, with 7 positions matching TRBD2. Germline V CDR1 and CDR2: DFQATT, SNEGSKA (reference sequence). The junction had 14 bases not matched to a gene; V was cut back by 6 bases and J by 2 bases. The length of the CDR3 is 16 residues.

This clonotype was counted many times. The rearrangement uses TRBV10-3 and TRBJ2-2; 9 bases line up with TRBD1. V lost 0 bases to trimming and J lost 2 bases; unmatched junction nucleotides: 4. The CDR3 has 17 residues. The V gene's germline CDR1 is ENHRY and CDR2 SYGVKD. This CDR3 reads CAISESNRGPNTGELFF. CDR3 bases: TGTGCCATCAGTGAGTCGAACAGGGGGCCTAACACCGGGGAGCTGTTTTTT.

The V gene is TRBV6-6, the J gene TRBJ1-1; no reliable D call. Germline assignment: CDR1 MNHNY and CDR2 SVGAGI (reference sequence). Trimming left V 5 bases short and J 3 bases short, with 10 bases between. The CDR3 is 13 amino acids. The CDR3 DNA reads as TGTGCCAGCAGTCGAAATTGGGACACTGAAGCTTTCTTT. Protein product: CASSRNWDTEAFF.